The entry below describes one T cell receptor (beta chain). Antigen specificity is unknown. The CDR3 spans 15 residues. The V and J ends lost 3 bases and 9 bases, in that order; junction bases with no gene match: 9. Germline V gene lookup returns CDR1 SGHAT and CDR2 FQNNGV. Sequencing used immunoSEQ multiplex PCR; TCRdb keeps in-frame clones, though not all of them. The data contain 15,000 to 20,000 clones, about nine tenths of them seen just once; the ten biggest clones take up about 8.7%. This sample was taken from a study of T cell responses to AZD1222 COVID-19 vaccine. Study-wide results and caveats: Vaccine-associated CD4 TCRs spanned spike, dominant at 160-218 and 743-854.

The genes are TRBV11-2 and TRBJ2-1, with 9 bases identical to TRBD2. The source of this sequence is an adult who received the AZD1222 COVID-19 vaccine. The input for sequencing was peripheral blood, taken 28 days after the second AZD1222 dose. The CDR3 sequence: CASSFVGLAESEQFF. The CDR3 nucleotides are TGTGCCAGCAGCTTCGTGGGACTAGCCGAGAGTGAGCAGTTCTTC.